The present T cell receptor beta chain was sequenced within a study of T cell responses to AZD1222 COVID-19 vaccine. Overall study results and limits: Unmutated variant regions are reportedly targeted by nearly half of spike-specific TCRs. None of the repertoires were sampled until the peak T cell response had passed. Seropositive status at baseline applied to only six AZD1222 recipients. The donors showed a predominance of white British ancestry and of females, with possible underestimation of clonal diversity.

Repertoires were generated with immunoSEQ multiplex PCR, while TCRdb's copy carries only in-frame clones and drops some. The sample lists some 87,000 clones; approximately 90% were seen once. A word on this clone: Its antigen is unidentified.

Sequenced here: peripheral blood, sampled on day 0 of MenACWY control vaccination. The sequence was collected from an adult in good health.

The CDR3 bases are TGCGCCAGCAGCTTGTTAGGGGCCGATACGCAGTATTTT. Translation gives CASSLLGADTQYF. The gene calls are TRBV5-1 and TRBJ2-3; D might be TRBD1 (5 bases). Trimming took off 1 base at V and 6 bases at J, with 9 bases between the two ends. CDR1 is SGHRS and CDR2 is YFSETQ in the germline V gene. The CDR3 totals 13 residues.